This entry features one TCR beta chain sequence. Unique molecular identifiers tagged the TCRbeta library. TCRdb redid the calling of the PCR reads with MiXCR, one entry per CDR3 protein. The sample includes fewer than 550,000 distinct CDR3 sequences, approximately 11% seen only once; the top ten take over 4.5%. CDR1 DFQATT and CDR2 SNEGSKA come from the germline V gene (reference sequence). This CDR3 has 12 amino acids. V lost 0 bases, J lost 9 bases, and 11 bases lay in between. This record belongs to a study of T-cell reconstitution after alpha-beta-depleted transplantation in children. The sequenced sample was PBMCs from the stem cell graft donor, obtained from the stem cell graft. This chain uses TRBV20-1 with TRBJ1-2; D gene unclear. This TCR derives from a human donor who donated a stem cell graft to a child with acute myeloid leukemia. Written as DNA, the CDR3 is TGCAGTGCTAGAGACCCGCAGTTGAGCTACACCTTC. Its translation: CSARDPQLSYTF.